This T cell receptor beta chain was obtained from a study of naive and memory T cell subsets. Two oligonucleotides, mixed equimolar, formed the beta constant-region primer covering TRBC1 and TRBC2. Nested alpha and beta constant-region primers with the SP2 primer drove four PCR rounds on ligated cDNA. One entry per CDR3 protein results from TCRdb running MiXCR on the UMI-ligation and nested PCR reads. The sample has 100,000 to 150,000 distinct CDR3 sequences, about 36% seen once. Between the trimmed V and J ends, which lost 6 bases and 1 base, there was a span of 10 bases. Germline V gene lookup returns CDR1 SQVTM and CDR2 ANQGSEA. CDR3 length equals 13 residues. Overall study results and limits: Each distinct alpha or beta sequence counts as one clonotype. Gini index rose across naive, CM, EM and EMRA in CD4 and CD8.

Comment on this clonotype: The antigen remains unidentified.

CD4+ T cell IFNgamma after overnight CMV lysate exposure gave donor CMV status. Material: central memory CD4+ T cells from blood. The rearrangement joins TRBV29-1 to TRBJ1-5, with no clear D. This receptor was taken from a human donor in good health. The CDR3 DNA follows: TGCAGCGTCGCTATGGGGAGCAATCAGCCCCAGCATTTT. It yields the protein CSVAMGSNQPQHF.